This TCR beta chain was identified in a study of T cell repertoires in cytomegalovirus infection (dated by TCRdb to between 2019 and 2020). Regarding the complete study: The peptide stimulations were aimed at well-studied HLA-B-restricted epitopes as well as recently identified HLA-C-restricted CMV epitopes, whose presentation resists viral immunomodulation. Donor HLA type was relevant to the analysis, as public TCR beta signatures indicated carriage of CMV infection together with the matching HLA type.

Sequencer: Illumina HiSeq 1500. The raw public reads went through TCRdb reprocessing: fastp at Q25, MiXCR clone calling, in-frame beta chains kept. All rows with the same CDR3 protein become a single entry with the most common DNA and genes. In all, the sample holds hundreds of thousands of distinct CDR3 sequences, and less than 35% of those were seen once. The biggest ten clones account for more than 12% of the sample. Taken with the paper, the label for treatment or condition translates to: in vitro stimulation with specific CMV peptide epitopes to enrich CMV-specific T cells. There are 13 amino acids in the CDR3, from cysteine to phenylalanine inclusive. Left in the record is the CDR3 DNA by itself, 39 bases read in frame from the first base. From the germline V gene (reference sequence), CDR1 is LNHDA and CDR2 is SQIVND. Trimming removed 1 base from V and 0 bases from J, leaving 4 bases between the germline ends.

Comments on this clonotype: Its specific antigen is unknown. Base qualities were left out, and no much larger clone turns up one base away.

Overall study results and their limits: The ex vivo response was dominated by HLA-C-restricted CMV-specific TCR beta clonotypes, which also provided the single most frequent clonotype in two of eight donors. In both this cohort and an independent roughly 350-donor cohort, the cumulative frequency of public TCR beta family members distinguished carriers of CMV infection plus the relevant HLA type.

This sequence originates from a human donor in good health (CMV status not recorded). Some clones in this sample may be carry-over from other donors' samples. The rearranged chain carries TRBV19 and TRBJ2-7; the D gene remains uncertain. Here the sequenced sample was cultured CD8+ T cells from PBMCs, taken from culture after CMV antigen stimulation. The sequenced DNA: TGTGCCAGTAGTATAGCCCCCTCCTACGAGCAGTACTTC. This translates into CASSIAPSYEQYF. With the portions outside the CDR3 filled from the reference TRBV19 and TRBJ2-7 genes, the complete variable region becomes DGGITQSPKYLFRKEGQNVTLSCEQNLNHDAMYWYRQDPGQGLRLIYYSQIVNDFQKGDIAEGYSVSREKKESFPLTVTSAQKNPTAFYLCASSIAPSYEQYFGPGTRLTVT.